The rows below give T cell receptor beta chains drawn from one sample of a study of regulatory T cells in long-lasting Graves disease. A single record per CDR3 protein comes from TCRdb applying MiXCR to the multiplex PCR reads. The sample lists roughly 420,000 distinct CDR3 sequences; around a sixth were seen once. The input for sequencing was peripheral blood mononuclear cells (PBMCs), taken at new diagnosis, from a patient treated with antithyroid drugs. Receptor source: a female donor with Graves disease. CDR3s include the opening cysteine and the closing phenylalanine or tryptophan. A D gene is named only where the DNA matches it firmly. Only part of the rows carry a size: once, few, many, or a class if the clone is expanded.

DNA | CDR3 | length | J | size | D | V
TGTGCCAGCAGTTTAGTCGCAGGACTGAACACTGAAGCTTTCTTT | CASSLVAGLNTEAFF | 15 | TRBJ1-1 | many | - | TRBV28
TGTGCCATGCAACCTCAGGGGGGAGGATACAATGAGCAGTTCTTC | CAMQPQGGGYNEQFF | 15 | TRBJ2-1 | once | - | TRBV28
TGTGCCAGCAGCCAAGGGGGGGGTCGGGTTTTACCCCTCCACTTT | CASSQGGGRVLPLHF | 15 | TRBJ1-6 | many | - | TRBV13
TGTGCCAGCAGCTTAGGAGGAGGGTCCTACAATGAGCAGTTCTTC | CASSLGGGSYNEQFF | 15 | TRBJ2-1 | many | - | TRBV7-9
TGTGCCAGCAGCTGGCATCAAGAGACCCAGTACTTC | CASSWHQETQYF | 12 | TRBJ2-5 | many | - | TRBV7-9
TGCAGTGCTAGATCAAGGACAGGGAGCGCTGAAGCTTTCTTT | CSARSRTGSAEAFF | 14 | TRBJ1-1 | many | TRBD1 | TRBV20-1
TGCAGTGCTAGGGACAGGGGGCAACGGGGCAATCAGCCCCAGCATTTT | CSARDRGQRGNQPQHF | 16 | TRBJ1-5 | many | TRBD1 | TRBV20-1
TGTGCCAGCAGTGAAAGGTCGAACACTGAAGCTTTCTTT | CASSERSNTEAFF | 13 | TRBJ1-1 | many | - | TRBV6-1
TGTGCCAGCAGTTACCCTAGCGGGGGGGGAGATACGCAGTGTTTT | CASSYPSGGGDTQCF | 15 | TRBJ2-3 | - | TRBD2 | TRBV6-1
TGTGCCTGGAGTGTCGGACTAGCGGGATATTACACAGATACGCAGTATTTT | CAWSVGLAGYYTDTQYF | 17 | TRBJ2-3 | - | TRBD2 | TRBV30
TGTGCCAGCAGCTTAACGGCGAGCTCCTACGAGCAGTACTTC | CASSLTASSYEQYF | 14 | TRBJ2-7 | many | - | TRBV7-3
TGTGCCAGCAGCCCCGCCTGGGATCCAAACATTCAGTACTTC | CASSPAWDPNIQYF | 14 | TRBJ2-4 | many | - | TRBV14
TGTGCCAGCAGCCCCTTCGAATGGGGGGGGCAATACCTCAACCTGAACACTGAAGCTTTCTTT | CASSPFEWGGQYLNLNTEAFF | 21 | TRBJ1-1 | many | - | TRBV12-3/TRBV12-4
TGTGCCAGCAGTTGGCCAGCAAACACCGGGGAGCTGTTTTTT | CASSWPANTGELFF | 14 | TRBJ2-2 | many | - | TRBV28
TGTGCCAGCAGTCTTAGCGGGAGGTCCTACGAGCAGTACTTC | CASSLSGRSYEQYF | 14 | TRBJ2-7 | many | TRBD2 | TRBV6-2/TRBV6-3
TGTGCCAGCACCCTGGGGGCGGCCTCGGGGGGGGAGACCCAGTACTTC | CASTLGAASGGETQYF | 16 | TRBJ2-5 | many | TRBD2 | TRBV7-9
TGTGCCAGCAGCTCGGGGGAAGAGACCCAGTACTTC | CASSSGEETQYF | 12 | TRBJ2-5 | many | - | TRBV7-9
TGTGCCAGTAGTATAGGTTGGTCCCAGGGCGACGGGATCTCTGGGGCCAACGTCCTGACTTTC | CASSIGWSQGDGISGANVLTF | 21 | TRBJ2-6 | many | - | TRBV19
TGCAGTGCTAGGGGAATACTAGCGGGAGCCCCAGATACGCAGTATTTT | CSARGILAGAPDTQYF | 16 | TRBJ2-3 | many | TRBD2 | TRBV20-1
TGTGCCAGCAGCTTAGGGACAGGTAGGGATGAGCAGTTCTTC | CASSLGTGRDEQFF | 14 | TRBJ2-1 | - | TRBD1 | TRBV11-1
TGTGCCACCAGCGGGGGGCCCTACAATGAGCAGTTCTTC | CATSGGPYNEQFF | 13 | TRBJ2-1 | many | - | TRBV15
TGTGCCAGCAGCGTAGCTGAAGGCTACGAGCAGTACTTC | CASSVAEGYEQYF | 13 | TRBJ2-7 | many | - | TRBV9
TGTGCCAGTAGTATAGGGCAGATGAACACTGAAGCTTTCTTT | CASSIGQMNTEAFF | 14 | TRBJ1-1 | many | - | TRBV19
TGCAGTGCTAGCCCTCAGGGGGAGACTGGGGCCAACGTCCTGACTTTC | CSASPQGETGANVLTF | 16 | TRBJ2-6 | - | TRBD1 | TRBV20-1
TGTGCCAGCAGCTTAGTTTGGGACGGGAGCTACAATTCACCCCTCCACTTT | CASSLVWDGSYNSPLHF | 17 | TRBJ1-6 | few | - | TRBV7-9
TGCAGCGTTGCCACAGGAAGGGGAAACTATGGCTACACCTTC | CSVATGRGNYGYTF | 14 | TRBJ1-2 | few | - | TRBV29-1
TGCGCCAGCAGCTTGGGACAGGGGGCGGTCCCTGAAGCTTTCTTT | CASSLGQGAVPEAFF | 15 | TRBJ1-1 | many | TRBD1 | TRBV5-1
TGTGCCAGCAGCTTGATGGCAGATGGCTACACCTTC | CASSLMADGYTF | 12 | TRBJ1-2 | many | - | TRBV7-2
TGTGCCAGCAGTTTCCGGCAGGCCCGGAATGAACACGAGCAGTACTTC | CASSFRQARNEHEQYF | 16 | TRBJ2-7 | many | - | TRBV28
TGCAGTGCTCCCAAACCGACAGGGAGCGCCACTGAAGCTTTCTTT | CSAPKPTGSATEAFF | 15 | TRBJ1-1 | - | TRBD1 | TRBV20-1
TGTGCCATCAGTGAGGGCAGCTACGAGCAGTACTTC | CAISEGSYEQYF | 12 | TRBJ2-7 | many | - | TRBV10-3
TGTGCCAGCAGGATAGGGGGTCACACTGAAGCTTTCTTT | CASRIGGHTEAFF | 13 | TRBJ1-1 | many | - | TRBV27
TGTGCCAGCAGTTTAGACGCCCAGGGCGAGGAGCAGTACTTC | CASSLDAQGEEQYF | 14 | TRBJ2-7 | many | - | TRBV12-3/TRBV12-4
TGTGCCAGCAGGGACAGCTTCTATGGCTACACCTTC | CASRDSFYGYTF | 12 | TRBJ1-2 | many | - | TRBV5-6
TGTGCCAGCAGTGTCACGGACCTTCTTGCGCTGTTTTTT | CASSVTDLLALFF | 13 | TRBJ2-2 | many | - | TRBV6-1
TGCAGTGCTAGAGATACAGGGGGAAACACCATATATTTT | CSARDTGGNTIYF | 13 | TRBJ1-3 | - | - | TRBV20-1
TGCGCCAGCAGCTTGGGACAGGGGATACAAGAGACCCAGTACTTC | CASSLGQGIQETQYF | 15 | TRBJ2-5 | few | TRBD1 | TRBV5-1
TGCGCCAGCAGCCAGCTTATGAACAGGGGGATGGTGTATGGCTACACCTTC | CASSQLMNRGMVYGYTF | 17 | TRBJ1-2 | few | TRBD1 | TRBV4-1
TGTGCCAGCAGCCAGGGGGGCACCGACTATGGCTACACCTTC | CASSQGGTDYGYTF | 14 | TRBJ1-2 | many | TRBD1 | TRBV7-6
TGTGCCAGCAGTCTACCGGACCTGGTCTCCTACAATGAGCAGTTCTTC | CASSLPDLVSYNEQFF | 16 | TRBJ2-1 | many | - | TRBV2
TGTGCCATCAGTGTCTCGGACAGAAATCAGCCCCAGCATTTT | CAISVSDRNQPQHF | 14 | TRBJ1-5 | many | - | TRBV10-3
TGTGCCAGCAGCTTAACGGGACTAGCGGGAGCTTACAATGAGCAGTTCTTC | CASSLTGLAGAYNEQFF | 17 | TRBJ2-1 | - | TRBD2 | TRBV7-3
TGTGCCAGTAGAAGACAGGTTCGTCTGTTTTTT | CASRRQVRLFF | 11 | TRBJ1-4 | many | - | TRBV19
TGTGCCTGGAGTGGAGGTGAGCAGTTCTTC | CAWSGGEQFF | 10 | TRBJ2-1 | many | - | TRBV30
TGTGCCAGCAGCTCAGGGTGGCCGAATGAGCAGTTCTTC | CASSSGWPNEQFF | 13 | TRBJ2-1 | - | - | TRBV11-3
TGTGCCAGCAGCGTAGGAACCCACGCCAGGGCCGAAGGGGAGCAGTACTTC | CASSVGTHARAEGEQYF | 17 | TRBJ2-7 | few | - | TRBV9
TGTGCCAGCAGTTACGATGGACAATACAATGAGCAGTTCTTC | CASSYDGQYNEQFF | 14 | TRBJ2-1 | many | - | TRBV6-5
TGTGCCAGCAGAATTGTCGGGTTAGGCTACACCTTC | CASRIVGLGYTF | 12 | TRBJ1-2 | - | - | TRBV5-6
TGCAGCGTTGCAGGGCTCAATCAGCCCCAGCATTTT | CSVAGLNQPQHF | 12 | TRBJ1-5 | - | - | TRBV29-1
TGTGCCAGCAGCGTAGGTGAGCAGTTCTTC | CASSVGEQFF | 10 | TRBJ2-1 | - | - | TRBV9
TGTGCCAGCAGCATCTCACTCCGGGGCAATGAAAAACTGTTTTTT | CASSISLRGNEKLFF | 15 | TRBJ1-4 | many | - | TRBV7-9
TGTGCCAGCAGCCTTAGCCCGGCAGGGTCCCACCTCGAGCAGTACTTC | CASSLSPAGSHLEQYF | 16 | TRBJ2-7 | many | - | TRBV27
TGTGCCAGCAGTCCCTCAAGGCCTGCCCTCACTGAAGCTTTCTTT | CASSPSRPALTEAFF | 15 | TRBJ1-1 | - | - | TRBV12-3/TRBV12-4